A single sample gave rise to the 32 T cell receptor beta chains below, sequenced in a study of cytomegalovirus exposure and HLA in healthy donors. Using immunoSEQ multiplex PCR, the repertoire was profiled, and TCRdb retains in-frame clones only, with some absent. The table includes 120,000 or so clones, about 96% detected once. Sequenced sample: PBMCs. These receptor sequences come from a man aged 18 to 29 in good health and CMV-seronegative.

The chain carries TRBV2 and TRBJ1-2; D call uncertain. This CDR3 comprises 14 residues. The V end lost 4 bases, the J end lost 4 bases, and 13 bases lay between the germline ends. From germline, CDR1 is SNHLY and CDR2 FYNNEI. In DNA, the CDR3 is TGTGCCAGCAGTGTTGGGCAGGCTCTCTATGGCTACACCTTC. As protein: CASSVGQALYGYTF.

The chain couples TRBV27 to TRBJ2-3; D possibly corresponds to TRBD2 (7 bases). With 0 bases removed from V and 7 bases from J, the gap between germline ends came to 17 bases. Germline V lookup: CDR1 MNHEY, CDR2 SMNVEV (reference sequence). The CDR3 consists of 16 residues. The CDR3 reads CASSLSSGGAGYTQYF. In nucleotides, the CDR3 is TGTGCCAGCAGTTTATCATCGGGGGGCGCGGGGTATACGCAGTATTTT.

The rearrangement uses TRBV30 and TRBJ1-4; D may be TRBD1 (6 bases). Trimming removed 2 bases at V and 8 bases at J, with 15 bases between. The germline CDR1 and CDR2 sequences are GTSNPN and SVGIG (reference sequence). This CDR3 comprises 14 residues. The CDR3 loop reads CAWSLKQGWEKLFF. CDR3 sequence (DNA): TGTGCCTGGAGTCTCAAACAGGGTTGGGAAAAACTGTTTTTT.

The genes are TRBV6-5 and TRBJ1-2, with 7 positions matching TRBD1. The CDR3 consists of 14 residues. The junction had 11 bases not matched to a gene; V was cut back by 6 bases and J by 7 bases. CDR1 and CDR2 from the germline V gene are MNHEY and SVGAGI. The CDR3 DNA sequence: TGTGCCAGCAGCCCGACAGGGATAGGGGGTGGCTACACCTTC. Its protein is CASSPTGIGGGYTF.

In the case of this clone: Other nucleotide sequences from this sample produce the same CDR3. This chain connects TRBV29-1 to TRBJ1-1; D is perhaps TRBD1 (5 bases). With 3 bases removed from V and 4 bases from J, the gap between germline ends came to 9 bases. Germline CDR1 is SQVTM and CDR2 is ANQGSEA. The CDR3 totals 12 residues. In nucleotides, the CDR3 is TGCAGCGTTGAGGGGGGGGGCACTGAAGCTTTCTTT. This translates into CSVEGGGTEAFF.

V gene TRBV6-4 combines with J gene TRBJ1-1; 9 nucleotides line up with TRBD1. Looked up from germline, CDR1 is MRHNA and CDR2 is SNTAGT. This CDR3 comprises 14 residues. Trimming cost V 4 bases and J 1 base; bases outside gene matches: 1. Here the CDR3 DNA reads TGTGCCAGCAGTGTGGACAGGGGGAACACTGAAGCTTTCTTT. This encodes CASSVDRGNTEAFF.

The chain uses TRBV19 and TRBJ1-1; TRBD1 might be the D (6 bases). The CDR3 covers 12 residues. Germline lookup yields CDR1 LNHDA and CDR2 SQIVND (reference sequence). V was trimmed by 9 bases and J by 0 bases, leaving 8 bases between them. The DNA for the CDR3 is TGTGCCAGCGGACAGATGAACACTGAAGCTTTCTTT. Amino acid sequence: CASGQMNTEAFF.

V is TRBV7-9 and J is TRBJ2-7, with 7 bases matching TRBD1. The germline V gene encodes CDR1 SEHNR and CDR2 FQNEAQ (reference sequence). This CDR3 is 17 amino acids long. Trimming cost V 5 bases and J 4 bases; bases outside gene matches: 17. The CDR3 spells CASSHGGLPGQRYEQYF. CDR3 coding DNA: TGTGCCAGCAGCCATGGTGGACTCCCGGGACAGAGGTACGAGCAGTACTTC.

The chain joins TRBV5-1 to TRBJ2-2, with D perhaps matching TRBD1 (5 bases). The V end lost 0 bases, the J end lost 6 bases, and 12 bases lay between the germline ends. Germline-derived CDR1 and CDR2 are SGHRS and YFSETQ. The CDR3 length is 15 residues. In DNA, the CDR3 is TGCGCCAGCAGCTTGGGAGCGATCAGGGCCGGGGAGCTGTTTTTT. Translating gives CASSLGAIRAGELFF.

This rearrangement joins TRBV29-1 to TRBJ2-1; 7 bases line up with TRBD2. Germline V gene lookup returns CDR1 SQVTM and CDR2 ANQGSEA. The V segment lost 6 bases and the J segment 3 bases; nucleotides outside the gene matches: 8. CDR3 length: 14 residues. CDR3 DNA: TGCAGCGTAGCGTCGGGGGGATACTACAATGAGCAGTTCTTC. The encoded protein is CSVASGGYYNEQFF.

DNA of the CDR3: TGTGCCAGCAGCCCGGACAGGGCCCGGCGGGAGGGCCATTGGGAGCAGTACTTC. This translates into CASSPDRARREGHWEQYF. The rearrangement links TRBV7-2 to TRBJ2-7; possibly TRBD2 for D (9 bases). With 5 bases removed from V and 7 bases from J, the gap between germline ends came to 30 bases. Germline CDR1 and CDR2: SGHTA and FQGNSA. This CDR3 region has 18 residues. The full variable domain, in which reference TRBV7-2 and TRBJ2-7 provide the parts outside the CDR3, is GAGVSQSPSNKVTEKGKDVELRCDPISGHTALYWYRQSLGQGLEFLIYFQGNSAPDKSGLPSDRFSAERTGGSVSTLTIQRTQQEDSAVYLCASSPDRARREGHWEQYFGPGTRLTVT.

V is TRBV29-1 and J is TRBJ2-7; 11 nucleotides align to TRBD1. The CDR3 extends over 14 amino acids. V lost 7 bases, J lost 3 bases, and 8 bases stayed unmatched. Germline V CDR1 and CDR2: SQVTM, ANQGSEA. The CDR3, as DNA: TGCAGCGCCAGAACCGGGACAGGGGGCTACGAGCAGTACTTC. This encodes CSARTGTGGYEQYF.

The CDR3 nucleotides are TGTGCCAGCAGCCAACGGGGCACTGAAGCTTTCTTT. This translates into CASSQRGTEAFF. V and J are TRBV11-2 and TRBJ1-1; D not resolved. Deletions cut 5 bases from V and 4 bases from J, with 8 bases between. The germline V gene encodes CDR1 SGHAT and CDR2 FQNNGV. CDR3 length: 12 amino acids. Combining the CDR3 with reference TRBV11-2 and TRBJ1-1 gives the whole variable domain EAGVAQSPRYKIIEKRQSVAFWCNPISGHATLYWYQQILGQGPKLLIQFQNNGVVDDSQLPKDRFSAERLKGVDSTLKIQPAKLEDSAVYLCASSQRGTEAFFGQGTRLTVV.

This chain joins TRBV6-5 and TRBJ2-4, with 7 bases fitting TRBD1. V dropped 4 bases and J dropped 8; count of bases not matched to a gene: 8. CDR1 is MNHEY and CDR2 is SVGAGI in the germline V gene. This CDR3 contains 14 residues. CDR3 sequence reads: CASSSRGGADIQYF. The DNA for the CDR3 is TGTGCCAGCAGTTCTAGAGGGGGCGCAGACATTCAGTACTTC.

The chain combines TRBV15 with TRBJ1-4, with 10 bases fitting TRBD1. The CDR3 loop spans 19 amino acids. The V gene end was trimmed by 0 bases and the J gene end by 4 bases; junction bases not matched to a gene: 11. The germline CDR1 and CDR2 sequences are LNHNV and YYDKDF (reference sequence). CDR3 protein: CATSRDRIRDRGFNEKLFF. The CDR3 nucleotides are TGTGCCACCAGCAGAGATCGCATCCGGGACAGGGGTTTTAATGAAAAACTGTTTTTT.

This chain links TRBV6-1 with TRBJ1-1, with D uncertain. CDR3 length equals 13 residues. CDR1 is MNHNS and CDR2 is SASEGT in the germline V gene. Trimming shortened V by 3 bases and J by 4 bases, and 9 bases separated the two germline ends. In DNA form, the CDR3 reads TGTGCCAGCAGTGATCGAGGTGGCACTGAAGCTTTCTTT. Translation: CASSDRGGTEAFF.

The rearrangement uses TRBV6-1 and TRBJ2-3; D gene uncertain. From germline, CDR1 is MNHNS and CDR2 SASEGT. Trimming removed 2 bases from V and 0 bases from J, with 18 bases in between. The CDR3 is 18 residues long. The CDR3 loop is CASSESDLSLTSTDTQYF. CDR3 in DNA: TGTGCCAGCAGTGAATCAGACCTCTCTTTGACTAGCACAGATACGCAGTATTTT.

This clone was seen just once. This sequence joins TRBV4-3 and TRBJ2-1, with 10 bases fitting TRBD2. The V gene's germline CDR1 is LGHNA and CDR2 YSLEER. The V and J ends lost 0 bases and 4 bases, in that order; junction bases with no gene match: 6. CDR3 length equals 17 residues. This CDR3 reads CASSQDSSGRGYNEQFF. The CDR3 coding sequence is TGCGCCAGCAGCCAAGACTCCAGCGGGAGGGGATACAATGAGCAGTTCTTC.

This chain connects TRBV7-9 to TRBJ1-2, with TRBD1 identical over 9 bases. There are 13 residues in the CDR3. Trimming at V came to 8 bases and at J to 3 bases, leaving 4 bases not matched to a gene. Germline V gene data show CDR1 as SEHNR and CDR2 as FQNEAQ (reference sequence). The CDR3 DNA is TGTGCCAGCTCGACAGGGGGAGACTATGGCTACACCTTC. It specifies CASSTGGDYGYTF.

The chain links TRBV13 to TRBJ2-3; tentatively, D is TRBD1 (5 bases). V lost 3 bases and J lost 1, with 11 bases in between. Per the germline V gene, CDR1 is PRHDT and CDR2 is FYEKMQ (reference sequence). The CDR3 runs to 15 residues. The CDR3 sequence is CASSFLTARTDTQYF. The CDR3 nucleotides read TGTGCCAGCAGCTTCTTGACAGCGCGCACAGATACGCAGTATTTT.

The V gene is TRBV5-4, the J gene TRBJ2-7; 9 nucleotides line up with TRBD2. V lost 0 bases and J lost 6; bases outside the gene matches: 7. Germline V gene sequence: CDR1 SGHNT, CDR2 YYREEE (reference sequence). The length of the CDR3 is 15 residues. In DNA form, the CDR3 reads TGTGCCAGCAGCTTGGATATAGCGGGAGAACGCGAGCAGTACTTC. Protein: CASSLDIAGEREQYF.

The genes are TRBV2 and TRBJ1-1, with D uncertain. CDR1 SNHLY and CDR2 FYNNEI come from the germline V gene. Trimming left V 6 bases short and J 4 bases short, with 6 bases between. CDR3 length: 11 residues. This CDR3 is CASRRVTEAFF. The CDR3 nucleotides read TGTGCCAGCAGACGGGTCACTGAAGCTTTCTTT.

This clone was observed a few times. This sequence joins TRBV28 and TRBJ1-5, with a possible D match to TRBD1 (6 bases). The CDR3 has 14 amino acids. Germline assignment: CDR1 MDHEN and CDR2 SYDVKM. V was clipped by 5 bases and J by 5 bases, with 13 bases between them. Written as DNA, the CDR3 is TGTGCCAGCAGTATCGACAGGACCCATCAGCCCCAGCATTTT. Amino acid sequence: CASSIDRTHQPQHF.

There are a few counts of this clone. The chain joins TRBV4-3 to TRBJ1-1; D is perhaps TRBD1 (6 bases). The V end lost 1 base, the J end lost 5 bases, and 14 bases lay between the germline ends. The V gene's germline CDR1 is LGHNA and CDR2 YSLEER. This CDR3 has 15 residues. The CDR3 sequence is CASSQGKEGGTEAFF. The CDR3 DNA reads as TGCGCCAGCAGCCAAGGGAAGGAGGGGGGGACTGAAGCTTTCTTT.

This rearrangement joins TRBV6-5 to TRBJ2-1; possible D gene TRBD1, 6 bases. The germline V gene encodes CDR1 MNHEY and CDR2 SVGAGI. Between the trimmed V and J ends, which lost 5 bases and 7 bases, there was a span of 12 bases. The CDR3 length is 13 residues. This CDR3 reads CASSRTVTNEQFF. The CDR3 DNA reads as TGTGCCAGCAGTCGGACAGTTACTAATGAGCAGTTCTTC.

The rearrangement uses TRBV19 and TRBJ2-7; TRBD2 agrees at 10 bases. The CDR3 consists of 17 residues. Germline CDR1 LNHDA, CDR2 SQIVND (reference sequence). V trimming: 4 bases; J trimming: 7 bases; junction bases outside the gene matches: 16. CDR3 loop: CASSTLPLLAGVGEQYF. The CDR3 DNA reads as TGTGCCAGTAGTACCCTCCCCCTTCTAGCGGGAGTCGGAGAGCAGTACTTC. The variable domain in full, completed from reference TRBV19 and TRBJ2-7, reads DGGITQSPKYLFRKEGQNVTLSCEQNLNHDAMYWYRQDPGQGLRLIYYSQIVNDFQKGDIAEGYSVSREKKESFPLTVTSAQKNPTAFYLCASSTLPLLAGVGEQYFGPGTRLTVT.

DNA for the CDR3: TGTGCCAGCAGCGTAGGGGTTGCGGGACCCTTCCAAGAGACCCAGTACTTC. Its protein product is CASSVGVAGPFQETQYF. The chain combines TRBV9 with TRBJ2-5; possible D gene TRBD2, 6 bases. V lost 0 bases to trimming and J lost 1 base, with 16 bases between them. This CDR3 is built from 17 residues. Germline V lookup: CDR1 SGDLS, CDR2 YYNGEE.

This sequence joins TRBV9 and TRBJ1-1; D is unclear. Germline V lookup: CDR1 SGDLS, CDR2 YYNGEE. Trimming took off 5 bases at V and 4 bases at J, with 15 bases between the two ends. The CDR3 is 14 amino acids. CDR3 nucleotide sequence: TGTGCCAGCAGTGTCGGACTGGGGATCACTGAAGCTTTCTTT. It encodes CASSVGLGITEAFF. The whole variable domain, filled in from reference TRBV9 and TRBJ1-1, reads DSGVTQTPKHLITATGQRVTLRCSPRSGDLSVYWYQQSLDQGLQFLIQYYNGEERAKGNILERFSAQQFPDLHSELNLSSLELGDSALYFCASSVGLGITEAFFGQGTRLTVV.

This chain links TRBV10-3 with TRBJ2-3; D is possibly TRBD1 (6 bases). Trimming left V 11 bases short and J 3 bases short, with 15 bases between. The CDR3 has 13 amino acids. Germline V gene data show CDR1 as ENHRY and CDR2 as SYGVKD. Here the CDR3 reads CAATGTGTDTQYF. The DNA of the CDR3 is TGTGCCGCCACGGGAACAGGGACAGATACGCAGTATTTT.

J is TRBJ1-1 and V is TRBV28; D is undetermined. Germline-derived CDR1 and CDR2 are MDHEN and SYDVKM. The CDR3 covers 12 residues. V dropped 5 bases and J dropped 7 bases, with 11 bases sitting between them. Here the CDR3 DNA reads TGTGCCAGCAGTAGAGACATAGATGAAGCTTTCTTT. Translation: CASSRDIDEAFF. Using reference TRBV28 and TRBJ1-1 for the parts outside the CDR3, the full variable domain is DVKVTQSSRYLVKRTGEKVFLECVQDMDHENMFWYRQDPGLGLRLIYFSYDVKMKEKGDIPEGYSVSREKKERFSLILESASTNQTSMYLCASSRDIDEAFFGQGTRLTVV.

The genes are TRBV10-2 and TRBJ1-1, with D unclear. Germline lookup yields CDR1 WSHSY and CDR2 SAAADI. Deletions cut 7 bases from V and 0 bases from J, with 12 bases between. The CDR3 sequence is 14 residues long. Written as DNA, the CDR3 is TGCGCCAGCAATTTCCAGGTCATGAACACTGAAGCTTTCTTT. It specifies CASNFQVMNTEAFF.

This sequence joins TRBV7-2 and TRBJ2-2; 7 nucleotides align to TRBD2. The CDR3 is made up of 15 amino acids. The V segment lost 5 bases and the J segment 5 bases; nucleotides outside the gene matches: 8. The germline gives CDR1 SGHTA, CDR2 FQGNSA. The CDR3 sequence: CASSARTRSTGELFF. For the CDR3, the DNA is TGTGCCAGCAGCGCCCGGACTAGAAGTACCGGGGAGCTGTTTTTT.